The present TCR beta chain was sequenced within a study of blood T cell repertoires in COVID-19. As for the study in general: Samples representing acute and convalescent COVID-19 were sourced from the United States, Italy and Spain. PBMCs, B-cell-depleted T cells, or T cells provided the cDNA or gDNA that made up the material.

The data were produced by immunoSEQ multiplex PCR, yet TCRdb's version contains in-frame clones alone and is incomplete. The data show 45,000 to 55,000 clones, with approximately 78% seen just once and under 6% held by the top ten. The CDR3 consists of 13 residues. Trimming cost V 4 bases and J 3 bases, with 9 bases left between them. Germline CDR1 MNHEY, CDR2 SVGAGI. Living in about two dozen US areas, the participants were between roughly 18 and 89 years of age. Assignments of participants to cohorts depended upon their own reported clinical history. The clonotype was recovered from a woman in her fifties or sixties with acute COVID-19. J is TRBJ1-1 and V is TRBV6-5, with D hard to call. The sequencing input was PBMCs or T cells enriched from blood (not recorded which). DNA for the CDR3: TGTGCCAGCAGTTCCTGGGAGGACACTGAAGCTTTCTTT. It yields the protein CASSSWEDTEAFF.